This T cell receptor (beta chain) was sequenced in a study of identical twins. Using its own MiXCR run on the 5' RACE reads, TCRdb lists one record per CDR3 protein. The sample holds some 1,600,000 distinct CDR3 sequences, roughly 35% seen once. The study's findings and limits: The study reached conclusions through statistical analysis that was cross-sectional, not following the same donors.

This clonotype was counted only a few times. What it recognizes is unknown. The CDR3 runs 13 residues. Trimming stripped 5 bases from V and 11 bases from J, with 18 bases between. Germline assignment: CDR1 SGHAT and CDR2 FQDESV (reference sequence). The rearrangement links TRBV11-1 to TRBJ1-1; D gene ambiguous. The receptor was derived from a newborn girl in good health. Sequencing was done on a sample of cord blood. CDR3 loop: CASSPSWEGRAFF. As DNA, the CDR3 is TGTGCCAGCAGCCCGAGCTGGGAGGGCCGTGCTTTCTTT.